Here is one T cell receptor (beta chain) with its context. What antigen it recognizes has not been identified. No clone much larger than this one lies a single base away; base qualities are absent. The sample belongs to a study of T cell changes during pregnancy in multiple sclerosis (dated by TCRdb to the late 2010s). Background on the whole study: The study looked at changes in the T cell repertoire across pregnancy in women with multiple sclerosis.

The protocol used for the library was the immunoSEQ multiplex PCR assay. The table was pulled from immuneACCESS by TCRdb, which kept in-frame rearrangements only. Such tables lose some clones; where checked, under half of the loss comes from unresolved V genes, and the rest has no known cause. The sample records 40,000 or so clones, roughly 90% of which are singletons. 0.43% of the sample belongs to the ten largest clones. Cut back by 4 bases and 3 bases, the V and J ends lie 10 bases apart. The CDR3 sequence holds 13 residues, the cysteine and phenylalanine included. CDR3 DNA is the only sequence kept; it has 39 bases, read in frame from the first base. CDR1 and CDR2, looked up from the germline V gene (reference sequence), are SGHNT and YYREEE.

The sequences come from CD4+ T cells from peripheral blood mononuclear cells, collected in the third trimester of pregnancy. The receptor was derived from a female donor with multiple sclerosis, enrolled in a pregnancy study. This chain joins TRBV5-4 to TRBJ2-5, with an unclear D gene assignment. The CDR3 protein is CASSNYQEETQYF. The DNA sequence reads TGTGCCAGCAGCAACTACCAAGAAGAGACCCAGTACTTC.